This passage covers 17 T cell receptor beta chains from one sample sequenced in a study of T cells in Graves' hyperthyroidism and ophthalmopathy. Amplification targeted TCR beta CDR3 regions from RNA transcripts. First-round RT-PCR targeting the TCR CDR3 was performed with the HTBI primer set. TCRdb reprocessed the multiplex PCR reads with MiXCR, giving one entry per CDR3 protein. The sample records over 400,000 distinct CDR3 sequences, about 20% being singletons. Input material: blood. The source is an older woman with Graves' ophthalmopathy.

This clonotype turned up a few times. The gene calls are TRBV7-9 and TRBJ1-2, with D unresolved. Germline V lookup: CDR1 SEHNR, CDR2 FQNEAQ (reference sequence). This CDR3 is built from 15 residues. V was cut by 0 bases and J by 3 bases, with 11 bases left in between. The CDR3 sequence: CASSLAGRSDYGYTF. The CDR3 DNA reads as TGTGCCAGCAGCTTAGCAGGGCGTAGTGACTATGGCTACACCTTC.

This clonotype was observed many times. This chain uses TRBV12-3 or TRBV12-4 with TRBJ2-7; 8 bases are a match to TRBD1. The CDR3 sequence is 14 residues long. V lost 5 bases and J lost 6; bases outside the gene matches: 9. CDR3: CASSQDRARGEQYF. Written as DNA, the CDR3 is TGTGCCAGCAGTCAGGACAGGGCAAGGGGCGAGCAGTACTTC.

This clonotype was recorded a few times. The CDR3 is CASSPAGLAATDTQYF. In DNA, the CDR3 is TGTGCCAGCAGCCCAGCAGGACTAGCGGCCACAGATACGCAGTATTTT. The chain joins TRBV7-9 to TRBJ2-3; TRBD2 aligns across 10 bases. Trimming removed 5 bases from V and 2 bases from J; junction bases left unmatched: 7. This CDR3 region has 16 residues. CDR1 and CDR2 from the germline V gene are SEHNR and FQNEAQ (reference sequence).

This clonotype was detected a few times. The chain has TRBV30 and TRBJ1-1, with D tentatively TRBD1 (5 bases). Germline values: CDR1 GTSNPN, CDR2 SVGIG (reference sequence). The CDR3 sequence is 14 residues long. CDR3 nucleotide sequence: TGTGCTTGGTCCCCAACGGGGCCGATGACTGAAGCTTTCTTT. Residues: CAWSPTGPMTEAFF.

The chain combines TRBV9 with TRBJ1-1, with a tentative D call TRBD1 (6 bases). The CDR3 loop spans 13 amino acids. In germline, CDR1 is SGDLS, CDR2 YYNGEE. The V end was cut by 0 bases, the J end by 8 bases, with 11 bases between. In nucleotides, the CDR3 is TGTGCCAGCAGCGTAGTGGGGGCTTCGGAAGCTTTCTTT. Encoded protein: CASSVVGASEAFF.

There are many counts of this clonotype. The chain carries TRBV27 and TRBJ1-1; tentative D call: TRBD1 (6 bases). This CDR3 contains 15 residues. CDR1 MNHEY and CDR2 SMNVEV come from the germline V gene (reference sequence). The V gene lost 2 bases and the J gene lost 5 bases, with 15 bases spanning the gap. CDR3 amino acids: CASSLGKGGWTEAFF. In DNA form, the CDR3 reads TGTGCCAGCAGTTTAGGGAAGGGGGGGTGGACTGAAGCTTTCTTT.

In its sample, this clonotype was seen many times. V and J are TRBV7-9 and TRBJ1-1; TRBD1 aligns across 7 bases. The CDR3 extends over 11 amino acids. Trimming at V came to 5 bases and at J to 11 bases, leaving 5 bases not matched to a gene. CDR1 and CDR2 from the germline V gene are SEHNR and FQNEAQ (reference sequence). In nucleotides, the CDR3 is TGTGCCAGCAGCCTGAACAGGGGCGCTTTCTTT. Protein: CASSLNRGAFF.

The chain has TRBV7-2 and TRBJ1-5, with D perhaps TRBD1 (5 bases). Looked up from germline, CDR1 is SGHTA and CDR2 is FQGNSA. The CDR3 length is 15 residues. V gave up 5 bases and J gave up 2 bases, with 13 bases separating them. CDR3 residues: CASSQGGTGNQPQHF. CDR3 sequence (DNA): TGTGCCAGCAGCCAGGGTGGGACGGGCAATCAGCCCCAGCATTTT. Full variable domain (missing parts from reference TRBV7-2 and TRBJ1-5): GAGVSQSPSNKVTEKGKDVELRCDPISGHTALYWYRQSLGQGLEFLIYFQGNSAPDKSGLPSDRFSAERTGGSVSTLTIQRTQQEDSAVYLCASSQGGTGNQPQHFGDGTRLSIL.

The CDR3 DNA sequence: TGTGCCAGCAGCCAAGCGAGGTGGGCTAATAATGAAGCTTTCTTT. This encodes CASSQARWANNEAFF. J is TRBJ1-1 and V is TRBV3-1; D remains unclear. Germline V gene lookup returns CDR1 LGHDT and CDR2 YNNKEL (reference sequence). CDR3 length: 15 amino acids. The V gene lost 1 base and the J gene lost 7 bases, with 16 bases spanning the gap.

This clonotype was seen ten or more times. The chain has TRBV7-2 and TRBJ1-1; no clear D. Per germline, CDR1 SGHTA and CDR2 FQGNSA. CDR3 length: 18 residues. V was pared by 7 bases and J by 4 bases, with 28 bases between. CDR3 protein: CASTQGGRGLGDGTEAFF. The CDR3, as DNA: TGTGCCAGCACCCAAGGTGGGCGCGGGCTAGGTGATGGCACTGAAGCTTTCTTT.

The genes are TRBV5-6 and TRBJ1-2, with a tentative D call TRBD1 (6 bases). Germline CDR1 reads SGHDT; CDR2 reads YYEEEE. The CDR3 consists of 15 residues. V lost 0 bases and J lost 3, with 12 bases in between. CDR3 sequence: CASSLDGGADYGYTF. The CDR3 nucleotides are TGTGCCAGCAGCTTGGACGGGGGCGCGGACTATGGCTACACCTTC.

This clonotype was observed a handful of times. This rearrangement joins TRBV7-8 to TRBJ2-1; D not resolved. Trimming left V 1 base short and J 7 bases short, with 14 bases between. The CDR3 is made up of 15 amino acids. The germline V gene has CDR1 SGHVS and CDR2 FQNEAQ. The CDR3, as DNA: TGTGCCAGCAGCTTAGTAGCTCGGAGAGGAAATGAGCAGTTCTTC. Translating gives CASSLVARRGNEQFF.

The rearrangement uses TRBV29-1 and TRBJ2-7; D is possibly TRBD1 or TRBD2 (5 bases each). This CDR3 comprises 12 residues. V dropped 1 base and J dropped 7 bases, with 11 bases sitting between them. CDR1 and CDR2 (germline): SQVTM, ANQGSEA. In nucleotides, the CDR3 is TGCAGCGTTGAAGCGACAGAGGGAGAGCAGTACTTC. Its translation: CSVEATEGEQYF.

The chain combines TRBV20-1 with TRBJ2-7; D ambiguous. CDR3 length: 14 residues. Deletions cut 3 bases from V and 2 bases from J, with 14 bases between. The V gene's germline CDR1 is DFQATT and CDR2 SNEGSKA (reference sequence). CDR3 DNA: TGCAGTGCTAGTCAGGCGGAGTTAACCTACGAGCAGTACTTC. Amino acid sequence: CSASQAELTYEQYF.

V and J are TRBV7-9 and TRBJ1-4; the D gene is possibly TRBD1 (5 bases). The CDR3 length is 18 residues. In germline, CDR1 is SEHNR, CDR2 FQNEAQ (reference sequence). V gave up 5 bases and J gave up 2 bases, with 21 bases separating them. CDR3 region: CASSNRLAGTVTNEKLFF. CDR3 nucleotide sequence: TGTGCCAGCAGCAATAGGTTGGCAGGGACCGTGACTAATGAAAAACTGTTTTTT.

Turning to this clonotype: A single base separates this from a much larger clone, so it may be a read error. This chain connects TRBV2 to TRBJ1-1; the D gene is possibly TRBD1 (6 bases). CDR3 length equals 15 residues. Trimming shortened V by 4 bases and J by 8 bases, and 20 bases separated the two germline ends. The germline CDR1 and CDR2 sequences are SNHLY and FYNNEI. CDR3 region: CASSVLGRGAGEAFF. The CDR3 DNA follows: TGTGCCAGCAGTGTTTTGGGACGGGGGGCTGGGGAAGCTTTCTTT.

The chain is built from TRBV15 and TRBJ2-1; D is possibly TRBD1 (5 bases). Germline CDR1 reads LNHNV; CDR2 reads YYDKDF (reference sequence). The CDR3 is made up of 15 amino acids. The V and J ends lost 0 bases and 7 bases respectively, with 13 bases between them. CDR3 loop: CATSREGPSANEQFF. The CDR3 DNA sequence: TGTGCCACCAGCAGAGAGGGGCCCAGCGCGAATGAGCAGTTCTTC.